Below, one T cell receptor (beta chain) is given with its context. The antigen is undetermined. The data were taken from a study of shared clonotypes between healthy human individuals. Study at large: CD4 naive and memory got three plates each, CD8 naive two, CD8 memory one. General study points: Several donors shared 4.5% to 6.5% of their naive CD4 clonotypes.

The data were produced by immunoSEQ multiplex PCR, yet TCRdb's version contains in-frame clones alone and is incomplete. This repertoire shows about 1 million clones, about 75% found once; its top ten account for approximately 1.5%. Sequencing was done on a sample of memory CD4+ T cells sorted from blood. The subset: CD45RA-negative fraction. This receptor was obtained from a man in his late teens or twenties in good health.

The CDR3 DNA reads TGTGCCAGCAGCCTTCCGACTAGCGGGGGGGAGCAGTTCTTC. Translated, it gives CASSLPTSGGEQFF. V gene TRBV7-2 combines with J gene TRBJ2-1; 13 nucleotides align to TRBD2. The CDR3 runs 14 residues. Germline trimming cut 5 bases from V and 10 bases from J; bases unmatched to any gene: 5. CDR1 and CDR2 (germline): SGHTA, FQGNSA.